A single sample is the source of the 17 T cell receptor beta chains below, sequenced in a study of CD8 T cells in ankylosing spondylitis. Broader study findings: Within ankylosing spondylitis blood, a TCR beta motif made up of seven to nine highly homologous variants appeared to be characteristic.

TCRdb re-called the 5' RACE reads through MiXCR, storing one row per CDR3 protein. Of approximately 500,000 distinct CDR3 sequences in the sample, roughly 13% were seen once. These receptors' targets are unknown. The sequenced sample was blood, either unsorted or a sorted T cell fraction (not recorded which). Source of these receptors: a male donor with ankylosing spondylitis.

This clonotype was recorded many times. This chain uses TRBV7-9 with TRBJ2-7; no clear D gene. The length of the CDR3 is 12 residues. V was pared by 4 bases and J by 2 bases, with 6 bases between. From germline, CDR1 is SEHNR and CDR2 FQNEAQ (reference sequence). The CDR3 loop reads CASSYETYEQYF. In DNA form, the CDR3 reads TGTGCCAGCAGCTACGAAACCTACGAGCAGTACTTC.

This chain uses TRBV5-6 with TRBJ2-5, with D perhaps TRBD1 (6 bases). CDR1 is SGHDT, CDR2 YYEEEE, per germline. CDR3 length equals 14 residues. Trimming cost V 1 base and J 4 bases, with 11 bases left between them. The CDR3 DNA sequence: TGTGCCAGCAGCTTGCAACAGGGCGTAGAGACCCAGTACTTC. Protein product: CASSLQQGVETQYF.

In this sample, this clonotype turned up many times. The V gene is TRBV15, the J gene TRBJ1-2; 8 positions match TRBD1. V dropped 5 bases and J dropped 8; count of bases not matched to a gene: 10. Germline CDR1 is LNHNV and CDR2 is YYDKDF (reference sequence). The CDR3 is made up of 14 amino acids. In DNA form, the CDR3 reads TGTGCCACCAGCCGGGACAGGACCACGGGGGGCTACACCTTC. This gives the protein CATSRDRTTGGYTF.

This clonotype was seen more than once but under ten times. One junction end does not reproduce the germline sequence, and a read error may be involved. V usage is TRBV2 and J usage is TRBJ1-6; 7 nucleotides line up with TRBD1. CDR1 and CDR2 from the germline V gene are SNHLY and FYNNEI. The length of the CDR3 is 13 residues. DNA for the CDR3: TGTGCCGGCGGGGGGACAGTTAATCCACCCCTCCACTTT. This sequence encodes CAGGGTVNPPLHF.

This clonotype was counted only a few times. DNA of the CDR3: TGTGCCAGCAGCCCGATTCGGACAGGAACCTACGAGCAGTACTTC. It encodes CASSPIRTGTYEQYF. This sequence joins TRBV11-2 and TRBJ2-7, with 7 bases that match TRBD1. The V gene end was trimmed by 5 bases and the J gene end by 2 bases; junction bases not matched to a gene: 9. The CDR3 contains 15 residues. The germline V gene has CDR1 SGHAT and CDR2 FQNNGV. The variable domain in full, with the rest retrieved from reference TRBV11-2 and TRBJ2-7, is EAGVAQSPRYKIIEKRQSVAFWCNPISGHATLYWYQQILGQGPKLLIQFQNNGVVDDSQLPKDRFSAERLKGVDSTLKIQPAKLEDSAVYLCASSPIRTGTYEQYFGPGTRLTVT.

The chain combines TRBV20-1 with TRBJ2-5; possible D gene TRBD2, 6 bases. The germline V gene has CDR1 DFQATT and CDR2 SNEGSKA (reference sequence). CDR3 length: 13 residues. V was cut by 5 bases and J by 5 bases, with 15 bases left in between. CDR3 sequence: CSAHLAIYETQYF. In nucleotides, the CDR3 is TGCAGTGCTCACCTAGCGATCTATGAGACCCAGTACTTC.

The rearrangement links TRBV6-5 to TRBJ2-1; tentatively, D is TRBD1 (6 bases). The CDR3 consists of 15 residues. Germline V lookup: CDR1 MNHEY, CDR2 SVGAGI. V lost 2 bases and J 0 bases, leaving 8 bases between the germline ends. For the CDR3, the DNA is TGTGCCAGCAGTTACACGGACAGCTCCTACAATGAGCAGTTCTTC. Protein: CASSYTDSSYNEQFF.

The chain is built from TRBV20-1 and TRBJ2-5, with 10 nucleotides matching TRBD2. This CDR3 has 13 amino acids. Germline CDR1 reads DFQATT; CDR2 reads SNEGSKA (reference sequence). With V trimmed by 6 bases and J by 4 bases, 5 bases remained unmatched. The CDR3 loop is CSALAGARETQYF. The CDR3 nucleotides read TGCAGTGCGCTAGCGGGAGCCAGAGAGACCCAGTACTTC.

This clonotype has more than one count but fewer than ten. The CDR3 is CASSPKAVYRHNYGYTF. The CDR3 DNA reads as TGTGCCAGCAGTCCAAAGGCGGTCTACAGGCATAACTATGGCTACACCTTC. The gene calls are TRBV27 and TRBJ1-2; D might be TRBD1 (5 bases). CDR1 and CDR2 from the germline V gene are MNHEY and SMNVEV (reference sequence). The CDR3 totals 17 residues. The V end lost 5 bases, the J end lost 1 base, and 20 bases lay between the germline ends.

The genes are TRBV10-3 and TRBJ2-5; perhaps TRBD2 as D (6 bases). The V gene lost 1 base and the J gene lost 3 bases, with 12 bases spanning the gap. The CDR3 is 15 amino acids. Per the germline V gene, CDR1 is ENHRY and CDR2 is SYGVKD. The CDR3 reads CAISEWGGTKETQYF. The CDR3 DNA is TGTGCCATCAGTGAGTGGGGCGGGACGAAAGAGACCCAGTACTTC.

A few counts support this clonotype. The chain employs TRBV2 and TRBJ2-2, with D possibly being TRBD2 (7 bases). The CDR3 totals 15 residues. In germline, CDR1 is SNHLY, CDR2 FYNNEI. V lost 4 bases and J 4 bases, leaving 13 bases between the germline ends. The CDR3 DNA sequence: TGTGCCAGCAGTGGGGGAGGGGGGCGCACCGGGGAGCTGTTTTTT. Amino acid sequence: CASSGGGGRTGELFF.

This clonotype has just a few counts. The chain recombines TRBV20-1 with TRBJ1-2; the match to TRBD1 covers 7 bases. V lost 5 bases, J lost 0 bases, and 6 bases stayed unmatched. Germline V gene sequence: CDR1 DFQATT, CDR2 SNEGSKA (reference sequence). The CDR3 runs 14 residues. CDR3 sequence (DNA): TGCAGTGCTGCGGCAGGGGGGACTAACTATGGCTACACCTTC. Translating gives CSAAAGGTNYGYTF.

This chain links TRBV10-3 with TRBJ1-2, with a possible D match to TRBD1 (5 bases). V was clipped by 7 bases and J by 2 bases, with 14 bases between them. The CDR3 is 14 amino acids. The germline gives CDR1 ENHRY, CDR2 SYGVKD. The CDR3 DNA reads as TGTGCCATCACCAGGGACTCGGTCAACTATGGCTACACCTTC. Protein: CAITRDSVNYGYTF.

In this sample, this clonotype turned up a few times. The chain is built from TRBV12-3 or TRBV12-4 and TRBJ1-1, with 8 positions matching TRBD1. The CDR3 runs to 15 residues. V gave up 4 bases and J gave up 4 bases; unmatched junction bases: 8. CDR3 protein: CASSSPGQGGTEAFF. CDR3 DNA sequence: TGTGCCAGCAGTTCACCCGGACAGGGAGGCACTGAAGCTTTCTTT.

This clonotype was seen a few times. The chain has TRBV29-1 and TRBJ2-2; weak D call: TRBD2 (5 bases). Deletions cut 7 bases from V and 7 bases from J, with 13 bases between. CDR3 length: 12 residues. Per the germline V gene, CDR1 is SQVTM and CDR2 is ANQGSEA. The DNA for the CDR3 is TGCAGCGCCCGGTCCGGGAACGGGGAGCTGTTTTTT. Residues: CSARSGNGELFF.

This clonotype has just a few counts. V is TRBV12-3 or TRBV12-4 and J is TRBJ2-3; 12 bases fit TRBD2. V lost 6 bases and J lost 10; bases outside the gene matches: 11. This CDR3 contains 15 residues. CDR3 coding DNA: TGTGCCAGCAGCCAAGGACTAGCGGGGCCCTTTTCGCAGTATTTT. It is translated as CASSQGLAGPFSQYF.

This clonotype has just a few counts. The chain joins TRBV10-1 to TRBJ2-1, with 7 bases identical to TRBD1. J was trimmed by 0 bases and V by 2 bases; bases with no gene match: 4. CDR1 is WNHNN and CDR2 is SYGVQD in the germline V gene (reference sequence). The CDR3 runs 16 residues. CDR3 DNA sequence: TGCGCCAGCAGTGAGGCAACAGGGGCCTCCTACAATGAGCAGTTCTTC. Its protein is CASSEATGASYNEQFF.